Following are 18 T cell receptor beta chains from one sample sequenced in a study of cytomegalovirus exposure and HLA in healthy donors. PCR employed 60 Vbeta and 13 Jbeta primers. Produced via immunoSEQ multiplex PCR; TCRdb's table is partial and in-frame only. In total, the table holds about 210,000 clones. What was sequenced was PBMCs. These receptors all stem from a woman aged 25 to 39 in good health and CMV-seropositive.

The CDR3: CASSPRTSGDTDTQYF. DNA of the CDR3: TGTGCCAGCTCACCGCGGACTAGCGGGGACACAGATACGCAGTATTTT. The chain employs TRBV18 and TRBJ2-3; 12 bases fit TRBD2. Unmatched junction bases numbered 3, after V lost 3 bases and J lost 2 bases. The length of the CDR3 is 16 residues. Per the germline V gene, CDR1 is KGHSH and CDR2 is LQKENI.

The chain recombines TRBV5-1 with TRBJ1-1; weak D call: TRBD1 (5 bases). The CDR3 is 15 residues long. Trimming took 0 bases from V and 7 from J, leaving 16 bases between them. CDR1 and CDR2 from the germline V gene are SGHRS and YFSETQ. As DNA, the CDR3 is TGCGCCAGCAGCTTGGCCTTACACACTCAGGGTGAAGCTTTCTTT. This encodes CASSLALHTQGEAFF. The complete variable domain, with remaining parts taken from reference TRBV5-1 and TRBJ1-1, reads KAGVTQTPRYLIKTRGQQVTLSCSPISGHRSVSWYQQTPGQGLQFLFEYFSETQRNKGNFPGRFSGRQFSNSRSEMNVSTLELGDSALYLCASSLALHTQGEAFFGQGTRLTVV.

CDR3 coding DNA: TGTGCCAGCAGCCGGACAGGGGGCTTTGGTGGGAACATTCAGTACTTC. Amino acids: CASSRTGGFGGNIQYF. The rearrangement uses TRBV7-6 and TRBJ2-4; 11 nucleotides align to TRBD1. The J segment lost 7 bases and the V segment lost 5 bases, leaving 10 bases of the junction unmatched. Germline V gene lookup returns CDR1 SGHVS and CDR2 FNYEAQ. The CDR3 spans 16 residues.

Points on this clone: At the DNA level, this CDR3 is encoded by other sequences in the same sample as well. The chain joins TRBV6-5 to TRBJ2-3, with D possibly TRBD1 on 5 matching bases. The CDR3 totals 14 residues. Germline V gene sequence: CDR1 MNHEY, CDR2 SVGAGI. Trimming pared 2 bases from V and 2 bases from J, leaving 8 bases between. The chain's CDR3 is CASSYGAHTDTQYF. CDR3 coding DNA: TGTGCCAGCAGTTACGGGGCACACACAGATACGCAGTATTTT.

This sequence joins TRBV18 and TRBJ2-3, with D possibly matching TRBD1 (5 bases). Trimming stripped 6 bases from V and 1 base from J, with 11 bases between. Germline loops: CDR1 KGHSH, CDR2 LQKENI. There are 14 residues in the CDR3. The CDR3 here is CASSLKGGTDTQYF. The DNA of the CDR3 is TGTGCCAGCTCCTTAAAAGGGGGCACAGATACGCAGTATTTT.

The chain couples TRBV15 to TRBJ1-1; 7 positions match TRBD1. The CDR3 consists of 17 residues. V trimming: 1 base; J trimming: 0 bases; junction bases outside the gene matches: 8. The germline V gene has CDR1 LNHNV and CDR2 YYDKDF (reference sequence). The CDR3 loop reads CATSRGPGTAMNTEAFF. The CDR3 DNA sequence: TGTGCCACCAGCAGAGGACCCGGGACAGCCATGAACACTGAAGCTTTCTTT.

The chain couples TRBV20-1 to TRBJ2-1; 8 bases fit TRBD2. V was pared by 3 bases and J by 16 bases, with 8 bases of the junction left unmatched. Germline V gene data show CDR1 as DFQATT and CDR2 as SNEGSKA (reference sequence). The CDR3 sequence is 11 residues long. CDR3 sequence reads: CSASWAGGLFF. The CDR3 DNA follows: TGCAGTGCTAGTTGGGCGGGGGGCCTCTTCTTC.

This chain joins TRBV25-1 and TRBJ2-5; a possible D gene is TRBD1 (6 bases). Germline V gene data show CDR1 as MGHDK and CDR2 as SYGVNS. Deletions cut 2 bases from V and 11 bases from J, with 18 bases between. This CDR3 is built from 14 residues. CDR3 DNA: TGTGCCAGCAGTGAACTACAGGGTCTGCAGGAGCAGTACTTC. It translates to CASSELQGLQEQYF.

The chain employs TRBV5-1 and TRBJ2-1, with 7 bases fitting TRBD1. Germline CDR1 and CDR2: SGHRS and YFSETQ. This CDR3 is built from 15 residues. Unmatched junction bases numbered 9, after V lost 5 bases and J lost 4 bases. The CDR3 spells CASRIIPDRYNEQFF. CDR3 in DNA: TGCGCCAGCAGAATTATCCCGGACAGGTACAATGAGCAGTTCTTC.

As to this clone: Germline is not matched at one junction end, which may reflect a read error. The chain recombines TRBV18 with TRBJ2-7, with 8 bases lining up with TRBD2. The germline V gene encodes CDR1 KGHSH and CDR2 LQKENI. The CDR3 length is 15 residues. DNA for the CDR3: TGTGCCAGCTCACGGGGCGGGGGGAGCTCCTACGAGCAATACTTC. Its protein product is CASSRGGGSSYEQYF. Full variable domain (missing parts from reference TRBV18 and TRBJ2-7): NAGVMQNPRHLVRRRGQEARLRCSPMKGHSHVYWYRQLPEEGLKFMVYLQKENIIDESGMPKERFSAEFPKEGPSILRIQQVVRGDSAAYFCASSRGGGSSYEQYFGPGTRLTVT.

This chain uses TRBV19 with TRBJ2-2, with D perhaps matching TRBD1 (5 bases). Trimming removed 7 bases from V and 1 base from J, with 13 bases in between. The CDR3 contains 15 residues. Germline assignment: CDR1 LNHDA and CDR2 SQIVND (reference sequence). The CDR3: CASTPRQGNTGELFF. The DNA of the CDR3 is TGTGCCAGTACCCCCCGGCAGGGGAACACCGGGGAGCTGTTTTTT.

This chain uses TRBV5-1 with TRBJ2-7; D gene uncertain. Trimming cost V 5 bases and J 1 base, with 10 bases left between them. Germline V gene sequence: CDR1 SGHRS, CDR2 YFSETQ. The CDR3 has 13 amino acids. In nucleotides, the CDR3 is TGCGCCAGCAGTCCGACGGGTTCCTACGAGCAGTACTTC. Protein sequence: CASSPTGSYEQYF.

This chain connects TRBV9 to TRBJ2-5, with D possibly being TRBD2 (6 bases). This CDR3 is 15 amino acids long. Germline V gene sequence: CDR1 SGDLS, CDR2 YYNGEE. Trimming left V 0 bases short and J 2 bases short, with 11 bases between. In DNA, the CDR3 is TGTGCCAGCAGCGTAGGGGGACTTCGGCAAGAGACCCAGTACTTC. This translates into CASSVGGLRQETQYF.

The chain joins TRBV6-5 to TRBJ2-2; D is uncertain. The CDR3 covers 12 residues. Looked up from germline, CDR1 is MNHEY and CDR2 is SVGAGI. Trimming removed 8 bases at V and 0 bases at J, with 4 bases between. The chain's CDR3 is CASSPNTGELFF. In nucleotides, the CDR3 is TGTGCCAGCTCTCCGAACACCGGGGAGCTGTTTTTT.

The gene calls are TRBV6-5 and TRBJ1-6, with TRBD1 matching 10 bases. Germline-derived CDR1 and CDR2 are MNHEY and SVGAGI. The CDR3 is 16 residues long. The V segment lost 2 bases and the J segment 5 bases; nucleotides outside the gene matches: 3. The CDR3 loop is CASSYGTGVNNSPLHF. DNA for the CDR3: TGTGCCAGCAGTTACGGGACAGGGGTCAATAATTCACCCCTCCACTTT.

This chain joins TRBV6-5 and TRBJ2-7; the match to TRBD2 covers 9 bases. V lost 2 bases, J lost 4 bases, and 6 bases stayed unmatched. This CDR3 comprises 15 residues. Germline V gene data show CDR1 as MNHEY and CDR2 as SVGAGI. CDR3 region: CASSYAGGRGYEQYF. CDR3 bases: TGTGCCAGCAGTTACGCGGGAGGGAGAGGGTACGAGCAGTACTTC.

The chain uses TRBV2 and TRBJ1-5; the match to TRBD1 covers 9 bases. CDR3 size: 13 residues. Trimming at V came to 8 bases and at J to 5 bases, leaving 4 bases not matched to a gene. CDR1 and CDR2 (germline): SNHLY, FYNNEI. CDR3 sequence: CASSWDRDQPQHF. The CDR3 region has the DNA TGTGCCAGCTCCTGGGACAGGGATCAGCCCCAGCATTTT.

The V call is TRBV25-1, the J call TRBJ1-1; D not resolved. The V gene lost 6 bases and the J gene lost 6 bases, with 11 bases spanning the gap. The CDR3 is 12 amino acids. Germline V gene data show CDR1 as MGHDK and CDR2 as SYGVNS. The CDR3 coding sequence is TGTGCCAGCAGAATTTCTACAGCTGAAGCTTTCTTT. It specifies CASRISTAEAFF.